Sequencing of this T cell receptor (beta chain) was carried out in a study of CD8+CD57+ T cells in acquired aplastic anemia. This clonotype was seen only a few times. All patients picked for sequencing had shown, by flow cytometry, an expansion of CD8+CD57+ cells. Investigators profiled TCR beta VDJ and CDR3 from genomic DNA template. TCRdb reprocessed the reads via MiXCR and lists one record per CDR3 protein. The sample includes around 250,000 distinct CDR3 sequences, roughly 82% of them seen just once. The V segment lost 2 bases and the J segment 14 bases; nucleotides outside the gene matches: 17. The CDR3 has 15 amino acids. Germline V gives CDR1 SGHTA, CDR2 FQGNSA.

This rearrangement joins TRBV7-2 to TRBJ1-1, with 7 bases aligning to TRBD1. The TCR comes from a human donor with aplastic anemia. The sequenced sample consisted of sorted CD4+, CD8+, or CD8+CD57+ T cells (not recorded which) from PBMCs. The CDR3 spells CASSLRQGYLRYTFF. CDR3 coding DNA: TGTGCCAGCAGCTTAAGACAGGGTTATCTCCGCTACACCTTCTTT.